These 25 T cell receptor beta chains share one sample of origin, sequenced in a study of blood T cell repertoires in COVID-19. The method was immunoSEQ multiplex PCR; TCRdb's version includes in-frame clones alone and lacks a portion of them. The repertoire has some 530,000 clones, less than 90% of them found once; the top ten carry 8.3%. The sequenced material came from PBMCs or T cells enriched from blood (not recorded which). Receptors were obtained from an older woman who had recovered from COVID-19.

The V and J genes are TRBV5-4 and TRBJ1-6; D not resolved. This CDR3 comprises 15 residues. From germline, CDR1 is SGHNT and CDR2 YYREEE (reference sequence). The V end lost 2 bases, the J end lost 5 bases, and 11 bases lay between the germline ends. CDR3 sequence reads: CASSLFGRDNSPLHF. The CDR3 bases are TGTGCCAGCAGCTTATTCGGGCGGGATAATTCACCCCTCCACTTT.

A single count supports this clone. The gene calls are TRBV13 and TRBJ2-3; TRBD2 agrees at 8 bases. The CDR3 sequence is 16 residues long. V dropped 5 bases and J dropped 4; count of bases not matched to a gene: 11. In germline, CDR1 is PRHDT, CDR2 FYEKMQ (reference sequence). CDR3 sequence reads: CASSLQRTSLADTQYF. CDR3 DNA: TGTGCCAGCAGCCTACAAAGGACTAGCTTGGCAGATACGCAGTATTTT.

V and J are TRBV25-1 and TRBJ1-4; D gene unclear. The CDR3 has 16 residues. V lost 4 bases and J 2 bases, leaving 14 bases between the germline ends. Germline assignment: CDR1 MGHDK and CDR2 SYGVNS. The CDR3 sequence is CASSVDYLGTNEKLFF. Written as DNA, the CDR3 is TGTGCCAGCAGTGTAGATTACCTGGGCACTAATGAAAAACTGTTTTTT.

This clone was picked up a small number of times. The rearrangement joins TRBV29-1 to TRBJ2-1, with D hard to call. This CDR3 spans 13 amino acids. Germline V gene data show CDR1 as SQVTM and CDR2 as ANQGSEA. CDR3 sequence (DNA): TGCAGGCTTCGTGAAAGACTGTACAATGAGCAGTTCTTC. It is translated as CRLRERLYNEQFF.

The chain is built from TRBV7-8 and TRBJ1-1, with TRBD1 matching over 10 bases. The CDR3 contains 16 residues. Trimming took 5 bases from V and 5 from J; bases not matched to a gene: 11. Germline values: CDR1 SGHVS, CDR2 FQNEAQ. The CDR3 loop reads CASSPATGGGDTEAFF. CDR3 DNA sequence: TGTGCCAGCAGCCCTGCGACAGGGGGCGGCGATACTGAAGCTTTCTTT.

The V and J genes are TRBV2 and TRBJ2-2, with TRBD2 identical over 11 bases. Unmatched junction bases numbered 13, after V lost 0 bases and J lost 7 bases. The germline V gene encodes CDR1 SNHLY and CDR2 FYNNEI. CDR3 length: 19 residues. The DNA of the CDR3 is TGTGCCAGCAGTGAAGCGCTTCCCGGACTAGCGGGCCCTTTCGGGGAGCTGTTTTTT. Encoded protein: CASSEALPGLAGPFGELFF.

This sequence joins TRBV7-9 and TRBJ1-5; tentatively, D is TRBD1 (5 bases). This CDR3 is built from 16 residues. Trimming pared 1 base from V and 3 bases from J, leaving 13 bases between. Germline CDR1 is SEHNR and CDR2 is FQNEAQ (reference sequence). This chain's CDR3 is CASSLEGEAYNQPQHF. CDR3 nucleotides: TGTGCCAGCAGCTTAGAAGGGGAGGCTTACAATCAGCCCCAGCATTTT.

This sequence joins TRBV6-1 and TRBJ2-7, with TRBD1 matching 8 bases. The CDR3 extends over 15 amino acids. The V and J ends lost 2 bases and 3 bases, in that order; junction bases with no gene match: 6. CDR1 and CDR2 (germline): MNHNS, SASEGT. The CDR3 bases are TGTGCCAGCAGTGAACGACAGGGGAGGAACTACGAGCAGTACTTC. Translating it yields CASSERQGRNYEQYF.

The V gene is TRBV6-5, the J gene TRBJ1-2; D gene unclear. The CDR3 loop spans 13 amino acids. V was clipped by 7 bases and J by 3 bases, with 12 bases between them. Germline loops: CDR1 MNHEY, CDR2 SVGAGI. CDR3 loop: CASTPDGYYGYTF. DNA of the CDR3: TGTGCCAGCACTCCAGACGGGTACTATGGCTACACCTTC.

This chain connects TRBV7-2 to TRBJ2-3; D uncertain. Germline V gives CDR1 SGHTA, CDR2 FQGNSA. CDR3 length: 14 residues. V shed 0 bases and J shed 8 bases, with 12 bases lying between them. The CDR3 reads CASSLADLSGTQYF. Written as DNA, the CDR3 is TGTGCCAGCAGCTTAGCGGATCTCTCGGGTACGCAGTATTTT. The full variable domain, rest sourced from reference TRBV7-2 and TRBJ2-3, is GAGVSQSPSNKVTEKGKDVELRCDPISGHTALYWYRQSLGQGLEFLIYFQGNSAPDKSGLPSDRFSAERTGGSVSTLTIQRTQQEDSAVYLCASSLADLSGTQYFGPGTRLTVL.

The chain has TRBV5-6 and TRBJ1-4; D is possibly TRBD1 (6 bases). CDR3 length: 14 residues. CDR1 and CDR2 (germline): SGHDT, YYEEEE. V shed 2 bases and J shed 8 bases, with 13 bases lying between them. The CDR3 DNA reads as TGTGCCAGCAGCTTCTACAGGGTAGGCGAAAAACTGTTTTTT. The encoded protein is CASSFYRVGEKLFF.

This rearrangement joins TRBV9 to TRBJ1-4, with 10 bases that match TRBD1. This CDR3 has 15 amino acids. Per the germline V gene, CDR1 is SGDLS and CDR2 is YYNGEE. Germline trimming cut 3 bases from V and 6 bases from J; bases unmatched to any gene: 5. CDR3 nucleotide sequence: TGTGCCAGCAGCGAGTCGGGACAGGGGTATGAAAAACTGTTTTTT. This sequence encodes CASSESGQGYEKLFF.

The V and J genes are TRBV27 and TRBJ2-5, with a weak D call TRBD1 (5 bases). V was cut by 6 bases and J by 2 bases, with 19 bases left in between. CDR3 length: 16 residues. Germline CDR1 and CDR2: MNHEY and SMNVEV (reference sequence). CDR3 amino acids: CASSPTRRTNQETQYF. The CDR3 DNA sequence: TGTGCCAGCAGCCCTACCAGACGGACAAATCAAGAGACCCAGTACTTC.

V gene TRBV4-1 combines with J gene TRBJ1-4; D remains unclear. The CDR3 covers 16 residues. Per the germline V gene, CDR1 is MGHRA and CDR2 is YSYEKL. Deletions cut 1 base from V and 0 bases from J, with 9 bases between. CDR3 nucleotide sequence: TGCGCCAGCAGCCAAGTCCGCCCGGCAACTAATGAAAAACTGTTTTTT. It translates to CASSQVRPATNEKLFF.

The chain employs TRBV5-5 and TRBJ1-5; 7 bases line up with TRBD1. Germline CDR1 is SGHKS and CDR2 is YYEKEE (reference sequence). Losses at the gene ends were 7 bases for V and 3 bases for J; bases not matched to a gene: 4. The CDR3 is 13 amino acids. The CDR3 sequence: CASQGVPNQPQHF. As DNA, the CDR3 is TGTGCCAGCCAGGGGGTTCCCAATCAGCCCCAGCATTTT.

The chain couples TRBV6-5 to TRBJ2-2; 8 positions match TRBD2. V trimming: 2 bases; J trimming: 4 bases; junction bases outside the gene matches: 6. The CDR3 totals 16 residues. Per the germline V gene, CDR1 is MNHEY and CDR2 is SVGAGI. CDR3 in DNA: TGTGCCAGCAGTTACACCGGGACTAGGGGCACCGGGGAGCTGTTTTTT. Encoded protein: CASSYTGTRGTGELFF.

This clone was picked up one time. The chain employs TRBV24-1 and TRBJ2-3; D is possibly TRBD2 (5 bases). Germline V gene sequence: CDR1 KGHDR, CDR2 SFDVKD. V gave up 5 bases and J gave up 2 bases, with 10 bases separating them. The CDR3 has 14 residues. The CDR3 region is CATSAAGDTDTQYF. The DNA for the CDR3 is TGTGCCACCAGTGCGGCGGGTGACACAGATACGCAGTATTTT.

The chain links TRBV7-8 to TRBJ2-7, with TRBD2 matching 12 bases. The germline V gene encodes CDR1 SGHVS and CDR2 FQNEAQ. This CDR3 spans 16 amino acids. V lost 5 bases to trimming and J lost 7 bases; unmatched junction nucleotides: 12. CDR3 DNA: TGTGCCAGCAGCCCACCGGGACTAGCGGGCCGATTGGAGCAGTACGTC. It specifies CASSPPGLAGRLEQYV.

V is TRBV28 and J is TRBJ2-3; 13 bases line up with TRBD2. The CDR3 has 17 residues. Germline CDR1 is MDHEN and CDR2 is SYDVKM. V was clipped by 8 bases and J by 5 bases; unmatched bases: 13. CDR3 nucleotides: TGTGCCAGCGTATCACCTTTGGGGACTAGCGGGGAAGATACGCAGTATTTT. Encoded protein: CASVSPLGTSGEDTQYF.

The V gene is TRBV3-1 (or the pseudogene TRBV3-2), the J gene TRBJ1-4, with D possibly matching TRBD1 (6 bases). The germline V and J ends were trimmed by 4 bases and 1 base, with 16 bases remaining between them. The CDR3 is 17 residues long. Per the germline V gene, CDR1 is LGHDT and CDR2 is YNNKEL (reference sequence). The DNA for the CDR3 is TGTGCCAGCAGCCTATGGGACACCGGGATAACTAATGAAAAACTGTTTTTT. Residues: CASSLWDTGITNEKLFF.

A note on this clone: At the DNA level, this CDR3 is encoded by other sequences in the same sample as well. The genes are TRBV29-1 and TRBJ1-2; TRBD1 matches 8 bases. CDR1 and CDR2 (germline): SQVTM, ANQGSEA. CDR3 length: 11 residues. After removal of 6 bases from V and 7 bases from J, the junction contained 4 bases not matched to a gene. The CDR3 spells CSVGQGGGYTF. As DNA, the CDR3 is TGCAGCGTAGGACAGGGCGGTGGCTACACCTTC.

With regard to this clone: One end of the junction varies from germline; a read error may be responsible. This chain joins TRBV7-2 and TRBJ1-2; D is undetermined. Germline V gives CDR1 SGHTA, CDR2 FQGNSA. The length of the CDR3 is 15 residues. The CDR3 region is CASSLAQVGSDGYTF. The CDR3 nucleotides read TGTGCCAGCAGCCTAGCCCAGGTGGGTTCGGATGGCTACACCTTC.

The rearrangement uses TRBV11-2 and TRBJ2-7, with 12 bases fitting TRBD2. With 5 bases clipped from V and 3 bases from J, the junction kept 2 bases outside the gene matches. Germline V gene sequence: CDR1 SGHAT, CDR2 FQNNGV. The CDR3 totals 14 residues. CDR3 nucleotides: TGTGCCAGCAGCACGACTAGCGGGGGCTACGAGCAGTACTTC. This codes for CASSTTSGGYEQYF.

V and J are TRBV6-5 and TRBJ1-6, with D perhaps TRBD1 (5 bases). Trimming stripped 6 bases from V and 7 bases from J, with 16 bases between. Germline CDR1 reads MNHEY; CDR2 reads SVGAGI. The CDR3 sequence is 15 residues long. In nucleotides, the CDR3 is TGTGCCAGCAGACCACCCCGGGGGGAAAATTCACCCCTCCACTTT. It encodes CASRPPRGENSPLHF.

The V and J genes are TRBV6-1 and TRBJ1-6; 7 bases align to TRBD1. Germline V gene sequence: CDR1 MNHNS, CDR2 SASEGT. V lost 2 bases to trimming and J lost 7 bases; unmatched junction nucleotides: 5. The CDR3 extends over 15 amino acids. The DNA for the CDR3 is TGTGCCAGCAGTGAAATAGGGGGCAGGAATTCACCCCTCCACTTT. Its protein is CASSEIGGRNSPLHF.